These T cell receptor beta chains were read from a single sample in a study of OX40 agonist ivuxolimab in advanced cancers. The protocol was immunoSEQ multiplex PCR, while the TCRdb copy is restricted to in-frame clones and leaves out a portion. The sample holds about 100,000 clones, over 75% seen once. Sequenced material: CD4+ or CD8+ T cells sorted from blood, taken in a trial of the OX40 agonist ivuxolimab. All receptors derive from an adult with an advanced solid tumor such as melanoma, head and neck, liver or kidney cancer. Each CDR3 is given with its conserved first and last residue. The D gene is left open where the match is weak. For some rows the clone size is stated as once, few or many, or as a class when expanded; others skip it.

d_call,j_call,clone_size,v_call,cdr3_nt,cdr3_aa
TRBD1,TRBJ2-7,.,TRBV6-6,TGTGCCAGCAGGGGACAGCCAACCTACGAGCAGTACTTC,CASRGQPTYEQYF
.,TRBJ1-1,.,TRBV19,TGTGCCAGTAGTATAGATCCCAGCATGGGAGTTGGCACTGAAGCTTTCTTT,CASSIDPSMGVGTEAFF
.,TRBJ1-1,.,TRBV27,TGTGCCAGCGGCCTCCTGGAGACCACTGAAGCTTTCTTT,CASGLLETTEAFF
.,TRBJ2-5,.,TRBV5-1,TGCGCCAGCAGCTTGTGGCAGGGTAGGGAGACCCAGTACTTC,CASSLWQGRETQYF
.,TRBJ1-4,.,TRBV5-1,TGCGCCAGCAGCTTGGAGGGGAATGAAAAACTGTTTTTT,CASSLEGNEKLFF
TRBD2,TRBJ2-7,.,TRBV6-1,TGTGCCAGCAGGACTAGCGGGCAAAACGAGCAGTACTTC,CASRTSGQNEQYF
.,TRBJ2-1,.,TRBV30,TGTGCCTGGGCCAATGGGGATTCTAGGTTCTTC,CAWANGDSRFF
.,TRBJ2-4,.,TRBV30,TGTGCCTGGAAGACTGGGAACATTCAGTACTTC,CAWKTGNIQYF
TRBD1,TRBJ2-7,.,TRBV6-1,TGTGCCAGCAGTGGGGGACAGGGGTGGTCCCCCTACTACGAGCAGTACTTC,CASSGGQGWSPYYEQYF
.,TRBJ2-3,.,TRBV29-1,TGCAGCGTTGAAGGGGGGCCGAGCACAGATACGCAGTATTTT,CSVEGGPSTDTQYF
.,TRBJ2-3,.,TRBV6-1,TGTGCCAGCAGTAAGTACGAGGGACCAACAGATACGCAGTATTTT,CASSKYEGPTDTQYF
.,TRBJ2-2,.,TRBV5-8,TGTGCCAGCAGCTTGTGGGAAACCGGGGAGCTGTTTTTT,CASSLWETGELFF
TRBD1,TRBJ1-2,.,TRBV6-6,TGTGCCAGCAGCGAAAGACAGGGGCCCTATGGCTACACCTTC,CASSERQGPYGYTF
TRBD1,TRBJ1-4,.,TRBV5-1,TGCGCCAGCAGCTTGACTACAGGGGGGGACGAAAAACTGTTTTTT,CASSLTTGGDEKLFF
.,TRBJ1-2,.,TRBV30,TGTGCCTGGAACAGCCGGCGCTATGGCTACACCTTC,CAWNSRRYGYTF
.,TRBJ2-7,.,TRBV5-4,TGTGCCAGCAGCTTGGAGGCGGGGGCTCGCTACGAGCAGTACTTC,CASSLEAGARYEQYF
.,TRBJ2-2,.,TRBV19,TGTGCCAGTAGTAGGGGTGCCGGGGAGCTGTTTTTT,CASSRGAGELFF
.,TRBJ1-6,once,TRBV7-9,TGTGCCAGCAGCTTAGGTACAGGGACCTATAATTCACCCCTCCACTTT,CASSLGTGTYNSPLHF
.,TRBJ1-2,.,TRBV6-1,TGTGCCAGCAGTGAGACTAACTATGGCTACACCTTC,CASSETNYGYTF
TRBD1,TRBJ1-6,.,TRBV6-6,TGTGCCAGCAGTCCTCCGACAGGGGAATCGAAACCCCTCCACTTT,CASSPPTGESKPLHF
.,TRBJ2-2,.,TRBV2,TGTGCCAGCAGGGGGAACACTAACACCGGGGAGCTGTTTTTT,CASRGNTNTGELFF
.,TRBJ1-1,.,TRBV11-3,TGTGCCAGCAGCCGCGGGAACACTGAAGCTTTCTTT,CASSRGNTEAFF
TRBD2,TRBJ2-7,.,TRBV6-6,TGTGCCAGCAGTCCAGCCCGGGGAGCGGGGGGGAACGAGCAGTACTTC,CASSPARGAGGNEQYF
TRBD2,TRBJ2-7,once,TRBV7-2,TGTGCCAGCAGGCTAGCCCCTAGCGGGAACTACGAGCAGTACTTC,CASRLAPSGNYEQYF
.,TRBJ2-7,few,TRBV14,TGTGCCAGCAGCCAAACCCCCTACGAGCAGTACTTC,CASSQTPYEQYF
.,TRBJ2-2,.,TRBV5-8,TGTGCCAGCAGCTTGACATTTTTCGGTCCCGGGGAGCTGTTTTTT,CASSLTFFGPGELFF
TRBD2,TRBJ2-1,once,TRBV19,TGTGCCAGTAGTCTAGCGGGAGGGCCCTCCTACAATGAGCAGTTCTTC,CASSLAGGPSYNEQFF
.,TRBJ2-7,.,TRBV7-9,TGTGCCAGCAGCATGGCAGGCACCTACGAGCAGTACTTC,CASSMAGTYEQYF
TRBD1,TRBJ2-1,few,TRBV19,TGTGCCAGTAGTATCAGACAGGGACCCTACAATGAGCAGTTCTTC,CASSIRQGPYNEQFF
.,TRBJ2-3,.,TRBV2,TGTGCCTGGGGGGCAGGCACAGATACGCAGTATTTT,CAWGAGTDTQYF
TRBD2,TRBJ2-2,.,TRBV27,TGTGCCAGCAGTTTGCTAGCGGGAAACACCGGGGAGCTGTTTTTT,CASSLLAGNTGELFF
.,TRBJ2-1,.,TRBV5-1,TGCGCCAGCAGCTTGGTGGTGGGGGGTGAGCAGTTCTTC,CASSLVVGGEQFF
.,TRBJ1-1,.,TRBV6-5,TGTGCCAGCAGACTTCTTGGGGATTCTGAAGCTTTCTTT,CASRLLGDSEAFF
.,TRBJ2-3,.,TRBV5-4,TGTGCCAGCAGCTCTGAAAAGATGTCAGATACGCAGTATTTT,CASSSEKMSDTQYF
TRBD1,TRBJ2-7,.,TRBV28,TGTGCCAGCAGTCCCACGACTTTACACAGGGGGCTTAACTACGAGCAGTACTTC,CASSPTTLHRGLNYEQYF
.,TRBJ2-2,.,TRBV2,TGTGCCAGCACCACGGGGTTTGCGAACACCGGGGAGCTGTTTTTT,CASTTGFANTGELFF
TRBD2,TRBJ2-1,.,TRBV6-1,TGTGCCAGCAGTGATTTTCCAGCGGGAGCCTACAATGAGCAGTTCTTC,CASSDFPAGAYNEQFF
.,TRBJ1-1,.,TRBV28,TGTGCCAGCAGTTTAATCGGGGACCAAAACACTGAAGCTTTCTTT,CASSLIGDQNTEAFF